These 3 T cell receptor beta chains share one sample of origin, sequenced in a study of PD-1 blockade in classical Hodgkin lymphoma. The method was immunoSEQ multiplex PCR; TCRdb's version includes in-frame clones alone and lacks a portion of them. The sample holds roughly 4,300 clones, approximately 74% seen once. All patients experienced relapse after autologous stem cell transplantation, and brentuximab vedotin exposure was variable. The sample here was peripheral blood mononuclear cells (PBMCs), taken at baseline. The receptor source for this set is a human donor with classical Hodgkin lymphoma.

The gene calls are TRBV4-2 and TRBJ1-1, with 9 bases fitting TRBD1. The CDR3 loop spans 15 amino acids. J was trimmed by 3 bases and V by 1 base; bases with no gene match: 3. CDR1 is LGHNA, CDR2 YNFKEQ, per germline. In nucleotides, the CDR3 is TGTGCCAGCAGCCAAGGACAGGGGGGTTACACTGAAGCTTTCTTT. This gives the protein CASSQGQGGYTEAFF.

The chain has TRBV14 and TRBJ1-1; D unresolved. This CDR3 contains 13 residues. Germline V gives CDR1 SGHDN, CDR2 FVKESK. V gave up 4 bases and J gave up 1 base, with 7 bases separating them. CDR3 DNA: TGTGCCAGCAGCCGAGATAGGAACACTGAAGCTTTCTTT. Protein product: CASSRDRNTEAFF.

The genes are TRBV27 and TRBJ1-1; D gene ambiguous. Germline loops: CDR1 MNHEY, CDR2 SMNVEV (reference sequence). The CDR3 runs 14 residues. Trimming shortened V by 6 bases and J by 3 bases, and 14 bases separated the two germline ends. The CDR3 region is CASSQTLHYTEAFF. The CDR3 region has the DNA TGTGCCAGCAGCCAAACACTTCATTACACTGAAGCTTTCTTT.